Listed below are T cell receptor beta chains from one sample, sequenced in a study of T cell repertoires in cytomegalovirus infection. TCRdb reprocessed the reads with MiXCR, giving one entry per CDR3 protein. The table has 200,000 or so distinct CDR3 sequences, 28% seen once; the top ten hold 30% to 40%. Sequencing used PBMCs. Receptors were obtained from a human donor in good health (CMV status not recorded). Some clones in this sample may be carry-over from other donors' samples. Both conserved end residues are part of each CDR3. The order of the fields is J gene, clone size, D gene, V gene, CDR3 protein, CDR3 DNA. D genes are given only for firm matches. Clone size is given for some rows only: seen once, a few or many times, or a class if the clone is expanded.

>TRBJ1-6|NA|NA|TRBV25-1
CASSDTRLSDSPLHF
TGTGCCAGCAGTGACACCCGCCTAAGTGATTCACCCCTCCACTTT
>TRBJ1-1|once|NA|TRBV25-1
CASRSVRAFF
TGTGCCAGCAGATCCGTAAGAGCTTTCTTT
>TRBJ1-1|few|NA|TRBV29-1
CSVVPAGWNTEAFF
TGCAGCGTTGTGCCGGCCGGTTGGAACACTGAAGCTTTCTTT
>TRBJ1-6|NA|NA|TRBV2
CASGSVREAPLHF
TGTGCCAGCGGGAGCGTAAGGGAAGCACCCCTCCACTTT
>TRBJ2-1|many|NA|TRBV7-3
CASSQGAGTDEQFF
TGTGCCAGCAGCCAAGGGGCGGGCACGGATGAGCAGTTCTTC
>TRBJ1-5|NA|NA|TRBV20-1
CSAVTGNQPQHF
TGCAGTGCTGTCACAGGAAATCAGCCCCAGCATTTT
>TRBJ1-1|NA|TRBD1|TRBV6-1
CDSNRGLGTEAFF
TGTGACAGCAACAGGGGGCTGGGAACTGAAGCTTTCTTT
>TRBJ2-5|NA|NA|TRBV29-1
CSVERLVDETQYF
TGCAGCGTTGAACGACTAGTGGATGAGACCCAGTACTTC
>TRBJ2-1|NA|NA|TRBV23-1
CASSQSPVLEPLWNEQFF
TGCGCCAGCAGTCAATCTCCCGTGCTCGAACCGTTATGGAATGAGCAGTTCTTC
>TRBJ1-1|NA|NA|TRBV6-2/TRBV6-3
CASSFPRDEAFF
TGTGCCAGCAGTTTCCCACGGGATGAAGCTTTCTTT
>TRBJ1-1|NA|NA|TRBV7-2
CASSLVMGGTEAFF
TGTGCCAGCAGCTTAGTGATGGGGGGCACTGAAGCTTTCTTT
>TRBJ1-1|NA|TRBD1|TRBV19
CASSSYGTVNTEAFF
TGTGCCAGTAGTTCCTACGGGACAGTGAACACTGAAGCTTTCTTT
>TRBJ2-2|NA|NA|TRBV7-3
CASSLMSDSTNTGELFF
TGTGCCAGCAGCTTAATGAGCGACAGCACGAACACCGGGGAGCTGTTTTTT
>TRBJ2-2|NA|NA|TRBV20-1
CSARVPGMENTGELFF
TGCAGTGCTAGAGTACCGGGAATGGAGAACACCGGGGAGCTGTTTTTT
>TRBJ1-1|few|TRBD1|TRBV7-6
CASSLDDRGTEAFF
TGTGCCAGCAGCTTAGACGACAGGGGAACTGAAGCTTTCTTT
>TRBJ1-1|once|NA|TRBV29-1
CSVGNLNTEAFF
TGCAGCGTTGGCAACTTGAACACTGAAGCTTTCTTT
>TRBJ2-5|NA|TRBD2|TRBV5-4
CASSWRGGYQETQYF
TGTGCCAGCAGCTGGCGGGGGGGGTACCAAGAGACCCAGTACTTC
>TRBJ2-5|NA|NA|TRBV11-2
CASSPQGGKETQYF
TGTGCCAGCAGCCCCCAAGGCGGGAAAGAGACCCAGTACTTC
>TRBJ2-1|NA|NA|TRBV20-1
CSASHGLGNNEQFF
TGCAGTGCTAGTCACGGACTGGGTAACAATGAGCAGTTCTTC
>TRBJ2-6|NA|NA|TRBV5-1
CASNPTGLSGANVLTF
TGCGCCAGCAACCCGACAGGCCTATCTGGGGCCAACGTCCTGACTTTC
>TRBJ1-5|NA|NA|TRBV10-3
CAISESWRGPANQPQHF
TGTGCCATCAGTGAGTCTTGGCGGGGACCGGCGAATCAGCCCCAGCATTTT
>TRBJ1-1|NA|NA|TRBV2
CASSEGRRVNTEAFF
TGTGCCAGCAGTGAGGGTCGGCGGGTGAACACTGAAGCTTTCTTT
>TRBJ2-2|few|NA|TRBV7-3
CASSPRTENTGELFF
TGTGCCAGCAGCCCTAGGACAGAAAACACCGGGGAGCTGTTTTTT
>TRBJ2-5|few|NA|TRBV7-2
CASSSSGTHQETQYF
TGTGCCAGCAGCAGCTCCGGGACTCACCAAGAGACCCAGTACTTC
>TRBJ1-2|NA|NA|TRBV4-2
CASSQPDSKANYGYTF
TGTGCCAGCAGCCAGCCCGACAGCAAGGCTAACTATGGCTACACCTTC
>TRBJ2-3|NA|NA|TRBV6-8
CASSYSEGDTQYF
TGTGCCAGCAGTTACTCCGAGGGGGATACGCAGTATTTT
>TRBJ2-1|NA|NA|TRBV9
CASSVAGVLTYNEQFF
TGTGCCAGCAGCGTAGCGGGGGTACTCACCTACAATGAGCAGTTCTTC
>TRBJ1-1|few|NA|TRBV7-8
CASSLGGRGSTEAFF
TGTGCCAGCAGCTTAGGAGGCAGGGGTAGCACTGAAGCTTTCTTT
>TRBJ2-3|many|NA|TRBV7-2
CASSLDSGDTQYF
TGTGCCAGCAGCTTAGACTCCGGAGATACGCAGTATTTT
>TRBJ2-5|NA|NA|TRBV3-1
CASSQGIISGQETQYF
TGTGCCAGCAGCCAGGGTATCATCAGCGGCCAAGAGACCCAGTACTTC
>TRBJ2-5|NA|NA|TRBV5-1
CASSLVGGKETQYF
TGCGCCAGCAGCTTGGTTGGGGGAAAAGAGACCCAGTACTTC
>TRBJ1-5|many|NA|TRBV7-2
CASSYDTNSNQPQHF
TGTGCCAGCAGCTACGACACGAATAGCAATCAGCCCCAGCATTTT
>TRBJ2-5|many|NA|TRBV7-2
CASSLSLGPGETQYF
TGTGCCAGCAGCTTATCCCTTGGGCCGGGGGAGACCCAGTACTTC
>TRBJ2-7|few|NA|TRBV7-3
CASSSKGGPSDEQYF
TGTGCCAGCAGCTCTAAGGGCGGTCCATCCGACGAGCAGTACTTC
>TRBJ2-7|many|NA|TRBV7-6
CASSLADGTLAPYEQYF
TGTGCCAGCAGCTTAGCGGATGGGACATTAGCGCCCTACGAGCAGTACTTC
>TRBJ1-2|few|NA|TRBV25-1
CASSDGPYGGRYGYTF
TGTGCCAGCAGTGATGGACCCTACGGGGGCCGCTATGGCTACACCTTC
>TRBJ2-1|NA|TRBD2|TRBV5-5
CASSLGAGGREQFF
TGTGCCAGCAGCTTGGGGGCGGGGGGGAGGGAGCAGTTCTTC
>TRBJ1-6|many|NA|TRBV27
CASSLVGRHNSPLHF
TGTGCCAGCAGTTTAGTGGGGCGCCATAATTCACCCCTCCACTTT
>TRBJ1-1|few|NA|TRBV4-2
CASSQGGVGSTEAFF
TGTGCCAGCAGCCAAGGTGGGGTCGGGAGCACTGAAGCTTTCTTT